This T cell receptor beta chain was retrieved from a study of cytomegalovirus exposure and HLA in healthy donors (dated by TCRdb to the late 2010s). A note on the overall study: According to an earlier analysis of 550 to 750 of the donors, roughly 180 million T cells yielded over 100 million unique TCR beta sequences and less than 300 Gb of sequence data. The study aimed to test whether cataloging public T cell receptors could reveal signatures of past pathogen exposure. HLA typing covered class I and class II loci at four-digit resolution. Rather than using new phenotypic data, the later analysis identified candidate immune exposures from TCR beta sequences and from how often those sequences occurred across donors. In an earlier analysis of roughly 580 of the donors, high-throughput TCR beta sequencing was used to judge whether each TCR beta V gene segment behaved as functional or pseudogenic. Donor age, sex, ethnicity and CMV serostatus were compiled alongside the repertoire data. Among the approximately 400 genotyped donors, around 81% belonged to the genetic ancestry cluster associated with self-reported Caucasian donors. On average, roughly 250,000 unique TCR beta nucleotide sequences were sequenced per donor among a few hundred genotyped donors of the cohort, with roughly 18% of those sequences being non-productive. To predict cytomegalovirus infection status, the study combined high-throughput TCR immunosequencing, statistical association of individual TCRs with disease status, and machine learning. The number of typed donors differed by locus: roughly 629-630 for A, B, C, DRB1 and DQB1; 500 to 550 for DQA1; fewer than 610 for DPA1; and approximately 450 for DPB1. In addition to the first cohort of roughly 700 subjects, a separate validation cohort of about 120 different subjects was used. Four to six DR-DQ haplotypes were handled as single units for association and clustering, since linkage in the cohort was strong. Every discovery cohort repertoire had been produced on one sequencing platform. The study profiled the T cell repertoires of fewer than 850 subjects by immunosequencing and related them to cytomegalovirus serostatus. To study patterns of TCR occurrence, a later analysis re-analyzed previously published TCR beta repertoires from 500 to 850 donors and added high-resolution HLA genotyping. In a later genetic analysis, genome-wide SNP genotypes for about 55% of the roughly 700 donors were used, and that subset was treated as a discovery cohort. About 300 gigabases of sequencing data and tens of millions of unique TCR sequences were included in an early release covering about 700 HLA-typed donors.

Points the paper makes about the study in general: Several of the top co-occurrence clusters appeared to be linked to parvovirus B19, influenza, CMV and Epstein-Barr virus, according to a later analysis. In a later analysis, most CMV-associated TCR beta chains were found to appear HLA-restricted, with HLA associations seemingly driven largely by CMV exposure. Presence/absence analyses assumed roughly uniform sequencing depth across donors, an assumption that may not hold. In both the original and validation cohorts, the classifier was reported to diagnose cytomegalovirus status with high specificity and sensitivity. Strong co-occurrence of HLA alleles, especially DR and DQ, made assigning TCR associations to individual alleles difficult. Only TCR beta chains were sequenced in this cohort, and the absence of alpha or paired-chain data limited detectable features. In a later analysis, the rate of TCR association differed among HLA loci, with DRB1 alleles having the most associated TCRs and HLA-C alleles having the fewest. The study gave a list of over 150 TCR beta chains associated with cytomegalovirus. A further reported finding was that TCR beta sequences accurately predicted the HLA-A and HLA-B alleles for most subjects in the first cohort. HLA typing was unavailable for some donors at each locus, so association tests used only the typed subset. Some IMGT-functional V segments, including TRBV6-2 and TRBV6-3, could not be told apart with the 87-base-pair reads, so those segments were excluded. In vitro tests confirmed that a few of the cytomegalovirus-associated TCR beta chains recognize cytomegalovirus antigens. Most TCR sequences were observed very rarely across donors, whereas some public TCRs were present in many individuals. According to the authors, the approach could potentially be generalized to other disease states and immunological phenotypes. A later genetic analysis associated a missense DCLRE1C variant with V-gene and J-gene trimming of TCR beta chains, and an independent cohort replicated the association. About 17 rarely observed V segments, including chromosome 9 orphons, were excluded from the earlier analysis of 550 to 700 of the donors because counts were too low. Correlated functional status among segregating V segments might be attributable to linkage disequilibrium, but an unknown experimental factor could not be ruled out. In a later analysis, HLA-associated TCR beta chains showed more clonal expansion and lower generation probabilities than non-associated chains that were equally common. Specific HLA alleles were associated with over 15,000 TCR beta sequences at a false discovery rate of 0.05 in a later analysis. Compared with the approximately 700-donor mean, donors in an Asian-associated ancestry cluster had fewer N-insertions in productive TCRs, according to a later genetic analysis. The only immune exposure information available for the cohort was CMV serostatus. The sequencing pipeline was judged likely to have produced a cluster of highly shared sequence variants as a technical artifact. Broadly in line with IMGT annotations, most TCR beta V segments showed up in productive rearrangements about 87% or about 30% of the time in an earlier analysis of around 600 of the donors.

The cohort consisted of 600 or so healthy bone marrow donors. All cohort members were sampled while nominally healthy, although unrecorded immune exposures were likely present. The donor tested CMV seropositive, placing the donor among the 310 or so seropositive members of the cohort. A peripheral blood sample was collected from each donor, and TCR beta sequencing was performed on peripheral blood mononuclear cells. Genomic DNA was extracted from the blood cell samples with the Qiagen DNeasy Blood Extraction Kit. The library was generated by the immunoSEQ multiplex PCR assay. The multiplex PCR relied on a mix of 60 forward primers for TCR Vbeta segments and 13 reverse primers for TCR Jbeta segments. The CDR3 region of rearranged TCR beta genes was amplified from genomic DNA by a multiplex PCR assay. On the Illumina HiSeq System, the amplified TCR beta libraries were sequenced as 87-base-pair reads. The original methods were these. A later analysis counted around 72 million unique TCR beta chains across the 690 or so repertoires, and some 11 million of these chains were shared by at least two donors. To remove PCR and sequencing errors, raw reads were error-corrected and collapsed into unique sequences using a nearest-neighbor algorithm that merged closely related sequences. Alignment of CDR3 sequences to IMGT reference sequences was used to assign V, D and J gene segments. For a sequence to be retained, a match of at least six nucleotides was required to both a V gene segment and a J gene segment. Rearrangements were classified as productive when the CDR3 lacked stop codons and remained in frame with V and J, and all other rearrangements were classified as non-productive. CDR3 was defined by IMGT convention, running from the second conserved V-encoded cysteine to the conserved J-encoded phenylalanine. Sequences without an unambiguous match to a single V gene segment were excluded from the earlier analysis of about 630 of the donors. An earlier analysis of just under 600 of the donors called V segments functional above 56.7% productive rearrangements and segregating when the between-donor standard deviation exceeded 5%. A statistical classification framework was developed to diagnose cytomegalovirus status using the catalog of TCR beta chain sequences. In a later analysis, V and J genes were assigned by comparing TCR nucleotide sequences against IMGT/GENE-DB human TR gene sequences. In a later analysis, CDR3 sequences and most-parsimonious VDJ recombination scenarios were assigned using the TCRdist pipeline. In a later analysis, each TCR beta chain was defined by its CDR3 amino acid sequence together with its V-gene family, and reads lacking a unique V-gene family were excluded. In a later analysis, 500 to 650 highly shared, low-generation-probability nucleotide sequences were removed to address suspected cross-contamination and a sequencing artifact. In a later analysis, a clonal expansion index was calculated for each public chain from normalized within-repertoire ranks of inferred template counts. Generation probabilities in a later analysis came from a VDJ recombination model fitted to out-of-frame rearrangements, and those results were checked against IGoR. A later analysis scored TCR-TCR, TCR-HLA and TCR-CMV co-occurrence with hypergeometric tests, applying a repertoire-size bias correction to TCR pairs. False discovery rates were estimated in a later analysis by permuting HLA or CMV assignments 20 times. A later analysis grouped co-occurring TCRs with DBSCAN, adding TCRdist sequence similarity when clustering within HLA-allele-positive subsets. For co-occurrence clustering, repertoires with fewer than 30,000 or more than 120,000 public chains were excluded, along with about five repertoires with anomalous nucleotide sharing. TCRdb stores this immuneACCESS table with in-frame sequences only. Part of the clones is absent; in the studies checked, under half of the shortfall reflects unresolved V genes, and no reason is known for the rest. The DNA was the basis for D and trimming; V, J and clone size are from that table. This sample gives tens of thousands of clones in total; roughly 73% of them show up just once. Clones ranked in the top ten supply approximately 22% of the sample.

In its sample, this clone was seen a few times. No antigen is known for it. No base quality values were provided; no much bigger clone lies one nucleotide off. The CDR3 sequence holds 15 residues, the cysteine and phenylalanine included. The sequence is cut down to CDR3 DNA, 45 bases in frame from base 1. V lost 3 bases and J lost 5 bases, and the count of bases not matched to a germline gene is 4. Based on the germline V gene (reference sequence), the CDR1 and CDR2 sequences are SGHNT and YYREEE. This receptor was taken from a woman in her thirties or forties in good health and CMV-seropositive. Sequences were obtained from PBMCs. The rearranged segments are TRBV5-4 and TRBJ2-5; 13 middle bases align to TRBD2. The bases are TGTGCCAGCAGCTCACTAGCGGGGGGGCCTGAGACCCAGTACTTC. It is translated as CASSSLAGGPETQYF. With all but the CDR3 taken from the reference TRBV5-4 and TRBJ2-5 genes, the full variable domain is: ETGVTQSPTHLIKTRGQQVTLRCSSQSGHNTVSWYQQALGQGPQFIFQYYREEENGRGNFPPRFSGLQFPNYSSELNVNALELDDSALYLCASSSLAGGPETQYFGPGTRLLVL.